The T cell receptor (beta chain) under discussion was sequenced for a study of cytomegalovirus exposure and HLA in healthy donors. Study-level background: Of the donors genotyped, approximately 400 in all, about 76% fell in the Caucasian-associated ancestry cluster.

CDR3 length: 19 residues. In germline, CDR1 is ENHRY, CDR2 SYGVKD. Trimming removed 7 bases from V and 0 bases from J; junction bases left unmatched: 16. PCR primers comprised 60 Vbeta and 13 Jbeta primers. The data were produced by immunoSEQ multiplex PCR, yet TCRdb's version contains in-frame clones alone and is incomplete. Of about 150,000 clones in the sample, 60% to 80% are singletons; the top ten hold about 13%. The chain employs TRBV10-3 and TRBJ2-2, with TRBD2 matching 8 bases. The source of this sequence is a man aged 25 to 40 in good health and CMV-seropositive. Sequenced: PBMCs. CDR3 amino acids: CAINSRASGSGANTGELFF. The CDR3 DNA sequence: TGTGCCATCAACTCCCGGGCTAGCGGGTCTGGCGCGAACACCGGGGAGCTGTTTTTT.